This T cell receptor beta chain was profiled in a study of blood T cells in healthy people across ages. The study's findings and limits: Diversity estimates from one million T cells were considered underestimates. It was found that TCR beta diversity correlated strongly with the percentage of naive T cells.

With a J-beta primer mix and a sample-barcoded 5' primer, a second PCR ran roughly 6 to 11 cycles. Each CDR3 protein is one row after TCRdb ran MiXCR on the 5' RACE reads. The sample holds hundreds of thousands of distinct CDR3 sequences, roughly three fifths seen once. The length of the CDR3 is 18 residues. V was clipped by 5 bases and J by 2 bases; unmatched bases: 9. Germline V lookup: CDR1 SGHAT, CDR2 FQNNGV. Total RNA extracted from each sample amounted to at least 6 micrograms. In this sample, this clonotype turned up a few times. The antigen is unknown. Sequenced: blood. The receptor comes from a man aged 35-49 years in good health. The chain employs TRBV11-2 and TRBJ2-6; 10 bases map to TRBD1. Written as DNA, the CDR3 is TGTGCCAGCAGCGTCCGGGACAGGGGATTTACTGGGGCCAACGTCCTGACTTTC. This sequence encodes CASSVRDRGFTGANVLTF.